This T cell receptor (beta chain) was profiled in a study of human T cells and chemical hapten exposure. Study overall: Sensitization employed 2% DPC on approximately 2 cm by approximately 2 cm of upper inner arm skin. General study points: Expanded TCR sets contained significantly more large CDR3 similarity clusters than controls. Patch test score was positively correlated with the counts of TCRs that had expanded at PT1.

This clonotype was recorded at least ten times. What it binds is unknown. The time point is: pre-sensitization, week 0. This sample's treatment: therapeutic diphenylcyclopropenone sensitization with weekly scalp DPC. Unique molecular identifiers were linked by the library to individual cDNA molecules. TCRdb itself ran the RACE reads through MiXCR, one entry per CDR3 protein. The repertoire holds 62,000 or so distinct CDR3 sequences, with approximately 11% as singletons. The TCR originated in a woman aged 45 to 65 with alopecia areata. Some clones in this sample may be carry-over from other donors' samples. The specimen comprised whole blood, sampled in connection with sensitization to the hapten diphenylcyclopropenone (DPC).

Written as DNA, the CDR3 is TGTGCCAGCAGCTTTGTGGGTAACGAGCAGTACTTC. It yields the protein CASSFVGNEQYF. The chain carries TRBV11-2 and TRBJ2-7, with D uncertain. The CDR3 spans 12 residues. The germline CDR1 and CDR2 sequences are SGHAT and FQNNGV. The V end was cut by 3 bases, the J end by 5 bases, with 8 bases between.